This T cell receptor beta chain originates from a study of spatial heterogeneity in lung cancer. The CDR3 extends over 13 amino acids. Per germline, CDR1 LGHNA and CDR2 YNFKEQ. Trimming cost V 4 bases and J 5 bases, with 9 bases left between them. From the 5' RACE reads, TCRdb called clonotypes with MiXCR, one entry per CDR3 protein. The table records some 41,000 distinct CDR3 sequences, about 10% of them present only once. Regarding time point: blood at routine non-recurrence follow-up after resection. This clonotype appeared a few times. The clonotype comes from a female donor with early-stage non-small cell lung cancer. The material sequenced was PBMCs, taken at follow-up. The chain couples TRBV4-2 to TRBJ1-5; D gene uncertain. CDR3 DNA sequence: TGTGCCAGCAGCCGGGTGGGCTATCAGCCCCAGCATTTT. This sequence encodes CASSRVGYQPQHF.